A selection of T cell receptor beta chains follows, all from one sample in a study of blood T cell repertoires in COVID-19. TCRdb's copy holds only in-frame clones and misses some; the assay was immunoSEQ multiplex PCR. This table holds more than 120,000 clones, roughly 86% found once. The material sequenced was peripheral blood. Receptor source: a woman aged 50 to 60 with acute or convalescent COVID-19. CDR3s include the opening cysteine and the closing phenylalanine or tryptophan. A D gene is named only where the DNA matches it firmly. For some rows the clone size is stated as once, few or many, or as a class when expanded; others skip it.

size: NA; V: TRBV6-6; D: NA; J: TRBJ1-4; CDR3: CASAITGRGNEKLFF; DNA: TGTGCCAGCGCCATTACAGGGAGAGGTAATGAAAAACTGTTTTTT
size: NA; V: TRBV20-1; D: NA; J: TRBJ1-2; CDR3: CSASNRLSYGYTF; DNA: TGCAGTGCTAGTAACAGGTTATCCTATGGCTACACCTTC
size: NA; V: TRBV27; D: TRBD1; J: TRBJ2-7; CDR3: CASSPRITGDGPYEQYF; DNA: TGTGCCAGCAGTCCCCGCATTACAGGGGATGGGCCCTACGAGCAGTACTTC
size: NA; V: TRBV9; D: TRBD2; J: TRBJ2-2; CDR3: CASSVLAGGGTGELFF; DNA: TGTGCCAGCAGCGTTCTAGCGGGAGGCGGAACCGGGGAGCTGTTTTTT
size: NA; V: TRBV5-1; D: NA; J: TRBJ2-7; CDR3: CASGRAENDYEQYF; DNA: TGCGCCAGCGGACGAGCGGAGAATGACTACGAGCAGTACTTC
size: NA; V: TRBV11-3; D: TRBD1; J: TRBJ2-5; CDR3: CASSPTTGGHQETQYF; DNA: TGTGCCAGCAGCCCCACCACAGGGGGCCACCAAGAGACCCAGTACTTC
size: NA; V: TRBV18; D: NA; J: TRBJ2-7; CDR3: CASSLDTYEQYF; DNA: TGTGCCAGCTCACTAGACACCTACGAGCAGTACTTC
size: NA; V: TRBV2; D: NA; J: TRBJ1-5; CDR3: CASSGDSDSNQPQHF; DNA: TGTGCCAGCAGTGGCGACAGTGATAGCAATCAGCCCCAGCATTTT
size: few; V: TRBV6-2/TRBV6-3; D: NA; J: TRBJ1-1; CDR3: CASSYPGFLNTEAFF; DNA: TGTGCCAGCAGTTACCCGGGGTTCCTGAACACTGAAGCTTTCTTT
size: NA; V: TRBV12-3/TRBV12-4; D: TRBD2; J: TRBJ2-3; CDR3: CASSLVAGGQDF; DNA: TGTGCCAGCAGTTTGGTAGCGGGAGGGCAGGATTTT
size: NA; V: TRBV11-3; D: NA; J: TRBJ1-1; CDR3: CASSPSPRGTEAFF; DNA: TGTGCCAGCAGCCCAAGCCCCAGGGGCACTGAAGCTTTCTTT
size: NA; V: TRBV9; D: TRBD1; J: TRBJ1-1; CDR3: CASSQGGTGVLENTEAFF; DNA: TGTGCCAGCAGCCAGGGGGGGACAGGGGTCCTCGAGAACACTGAAGCTTTCTTT
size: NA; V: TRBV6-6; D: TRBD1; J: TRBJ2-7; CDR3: CASSWGQGNEQYF; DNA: TGTGCCAGCAGTTGGGGACAGGGTAACGAGCAGTACTTC
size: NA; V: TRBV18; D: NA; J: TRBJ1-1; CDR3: CASSPWDTLNTEAFF; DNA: TGTGCCAGCTCACCTTGGGACACCTTGAACACTGAAGCTTTCTTT
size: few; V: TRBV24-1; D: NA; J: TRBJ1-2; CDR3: CATSDLRSNYGYTF; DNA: TGTGCCACCAGTGATTTGAGAAGCAACTATGGCTACACCTTC
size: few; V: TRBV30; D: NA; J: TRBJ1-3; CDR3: CALGRGSGNTIYF; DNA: TGTGCCCTCGGCAGGGGCTCTGGAAACACCATATATTTT
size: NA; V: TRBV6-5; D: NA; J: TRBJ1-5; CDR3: CASSWADTSNQPQHF; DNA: TGTGCCAGCAGTTGGGCTGACACTAGCAATCAGCCCCAGCATTTT
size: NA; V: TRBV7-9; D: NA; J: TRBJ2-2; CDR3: CASSDSHTGELFF; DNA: TGTGCCAGCAGCGATAGTCACACCGGGGAGCTGTTTTTT
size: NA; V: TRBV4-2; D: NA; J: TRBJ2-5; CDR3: CASSQNLHELVQETQYF; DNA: TGTGCCAGCAGCCAAAATCTCCACGAACTCGTACAAGAGACCCAGTACTTC
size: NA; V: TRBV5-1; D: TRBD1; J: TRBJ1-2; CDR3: CASSFDGGGETGYTF; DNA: TGCGCCAGCAGCTTTGATGGAGGGGGCGAAACGGGCTACACCTTC
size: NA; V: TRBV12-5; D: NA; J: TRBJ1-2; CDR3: CASGYTGSVDGYTF; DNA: TGTGCTAGTGGGTACACAGGGAGTGTCGATGGCTACACCTTC
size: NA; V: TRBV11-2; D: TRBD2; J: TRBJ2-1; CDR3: CASRKERTSGRGYNEQFF; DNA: TGTGCCAGCAGAAAAGAGCGGACTAGCGGGAGGGGTTACAATGAGCAGTTCTTC
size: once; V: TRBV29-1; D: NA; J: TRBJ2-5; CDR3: CSVEGVGAGETQYF; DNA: TGCAGCGTTGAAGGAGTGGGGGCGGGAGAGACCCAGTACTTC
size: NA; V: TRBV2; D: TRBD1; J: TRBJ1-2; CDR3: CASKKGQGARGYTF; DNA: TGTGCCAGCAAGAAGGGACAGGGGGCCAGGGGCTACACCTTC
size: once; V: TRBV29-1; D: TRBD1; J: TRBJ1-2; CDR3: CSVEVMTGREGYTF; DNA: TGCAGCGTTGAAGTCATGACAGGGAGAGAAGGCTACACCTTC
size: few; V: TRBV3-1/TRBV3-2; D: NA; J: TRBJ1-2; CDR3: CASSQAANTGSYGYTF; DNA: TGTGCCAGCAGCCAAGCCGCTAATACAGGGAGTTATGGCTACACCTTC
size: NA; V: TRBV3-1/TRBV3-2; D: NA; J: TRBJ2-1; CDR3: CASSQTVAAVGEQFF; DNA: TGTGCCAGCAGCCAAACTGTAGCGGCGGTGGGTGAGCAGTTCTTC
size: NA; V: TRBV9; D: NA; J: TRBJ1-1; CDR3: CASSVATDNTEAFF; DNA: TGTGCCAGCAGCGTAGCGACAGATAACACTGAAGCTTTCTTT
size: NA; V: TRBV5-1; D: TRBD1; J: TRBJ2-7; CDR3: CASSGRQGSYEQYF; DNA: TGCGCCAGCAGCGGTAGACAGGGTTCCTACGAGCAGTACTTC
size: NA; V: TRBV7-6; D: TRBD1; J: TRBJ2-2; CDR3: CASSRETGSKGELFF; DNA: TGTGCCAGCAGCCGAGAGACAGGGTCGAAGGGGGAGCTGTTTTTT
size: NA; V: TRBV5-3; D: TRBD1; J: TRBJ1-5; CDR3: CARSLDRSNGVNQPQHF; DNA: TGTGCCAGAAGCCTGGACAGGAGCAATGGGGTTAATCAGCCCCAGCATTTT
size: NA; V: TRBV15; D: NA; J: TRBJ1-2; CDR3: CATSRRADYGYTF; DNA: TGTGCCACCAGCCGCAGGGCGGACTATGGCTACACCTTC
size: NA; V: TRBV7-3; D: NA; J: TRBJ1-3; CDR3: CASSLGGGNSGNTIYF; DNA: TGTGCCAGCAGCTTAGGGGGCGGCAACTCTGGAAACACCATATATTTT
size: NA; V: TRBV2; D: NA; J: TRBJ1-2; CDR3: CASDRSNYGYTF; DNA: TGTGCCAGCGACAGGTCTAACTATGGCTACACCTTC
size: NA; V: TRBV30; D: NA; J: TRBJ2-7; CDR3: CAWREVQSSYEQYF; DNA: TGTGCCTGGAGAGAGGTCCAAAGCTCCTACGAGCAGTACTTC
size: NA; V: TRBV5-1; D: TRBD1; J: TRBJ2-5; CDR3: CASSLGGTGEETQYF; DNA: TGCGCCAGCAGCTTGGGTGGGACAGGGGAAGAGACCCAGTACTTC
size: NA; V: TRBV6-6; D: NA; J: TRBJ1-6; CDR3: CASSYGRPLHF; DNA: TGTGCCAGCAGTTATGGGAGACCCCTCCACTTT
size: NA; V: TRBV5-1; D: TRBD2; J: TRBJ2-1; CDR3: CASTLDLAGGPDEQFF; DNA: TGCGCCAGCACCTTGGATCTAGCGGGAGGGCCCGATGAGCAGTTCTTC
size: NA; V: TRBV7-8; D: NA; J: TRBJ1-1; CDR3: CASSFGEQQRVLRNTEAFF; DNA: TGTGCCAGCAGCTTCGGTGAGCAGCAACGGGTATTACGGAACACTGAAGCTTTCTTT
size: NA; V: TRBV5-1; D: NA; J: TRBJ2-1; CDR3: CASSLGTQYEQFF; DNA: TGCGCCAGCAGCTTGGGGACTCAGTATGAGCAGTTCTTC
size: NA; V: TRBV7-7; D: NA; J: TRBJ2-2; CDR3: CASTHYLWDKFLNPNTGELFF; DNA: TGTGCCAGCACCCATTATCTCTGGGACAAATTCTTGAATCCGAACACCGGGGAGCTGTTTTTT
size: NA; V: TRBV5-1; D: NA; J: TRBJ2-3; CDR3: CASSLEGASTDTQYF; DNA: TGCGCCAGCAGCTTGGAAGGGGCTAGCACAGATACGCAGTATTTT
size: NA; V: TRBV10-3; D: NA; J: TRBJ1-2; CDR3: CAISESPHGYGYTF; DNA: TGTGCCATCAGTGAGTCCCCCCACGGCTATGGCTACACCTTC
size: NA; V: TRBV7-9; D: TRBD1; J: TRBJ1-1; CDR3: CASSLGQQNTEAFF; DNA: TGTGCCAGCAGCCTGGGACAGCAGAACACTGAAGCTTTCTTT
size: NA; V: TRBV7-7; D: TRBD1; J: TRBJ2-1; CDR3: CASSLRTGGNEQFF; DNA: TGTGCCAGCAGCTTACGGACAGGGGGTAATGAGCAGTTCTTC
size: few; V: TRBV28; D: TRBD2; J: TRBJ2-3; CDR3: CASNPALAGGRTDTQYF; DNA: TGTGCCAGCAACCCAGCACTAGCGGGGGGTCGCACAGATACGCAGTATTTT